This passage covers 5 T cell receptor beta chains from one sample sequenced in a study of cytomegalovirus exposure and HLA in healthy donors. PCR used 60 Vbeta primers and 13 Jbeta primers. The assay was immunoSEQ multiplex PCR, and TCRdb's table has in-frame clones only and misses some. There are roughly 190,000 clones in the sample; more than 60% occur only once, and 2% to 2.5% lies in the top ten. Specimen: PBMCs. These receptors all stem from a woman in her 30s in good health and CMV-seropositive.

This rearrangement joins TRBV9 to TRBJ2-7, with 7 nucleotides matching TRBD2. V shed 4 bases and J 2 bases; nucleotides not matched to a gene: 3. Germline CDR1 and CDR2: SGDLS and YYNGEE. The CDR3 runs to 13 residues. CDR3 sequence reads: CASSPGGAYEQYF. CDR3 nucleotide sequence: TGTGCCAGCAGCCCGGGGGGTGCCTACGAGCAGTACTTC.

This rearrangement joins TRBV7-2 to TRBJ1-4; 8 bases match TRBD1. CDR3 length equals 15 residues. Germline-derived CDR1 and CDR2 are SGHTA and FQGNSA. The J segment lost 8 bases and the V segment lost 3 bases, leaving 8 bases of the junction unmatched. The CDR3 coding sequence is TGTGCCAGCAGCTTCGCGGACAGGGCTTGGGAAAAACTGTTTTTT. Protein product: CASSFADRAWEKLFF.

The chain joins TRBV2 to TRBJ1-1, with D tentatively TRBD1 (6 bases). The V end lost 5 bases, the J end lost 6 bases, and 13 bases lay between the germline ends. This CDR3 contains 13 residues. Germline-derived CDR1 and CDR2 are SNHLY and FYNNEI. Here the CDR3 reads CASSKTGGAEAFF. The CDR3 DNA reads TGTGCCAGCAGTAAAACGGGGGGCGCTGAAGCTTTCTTT.

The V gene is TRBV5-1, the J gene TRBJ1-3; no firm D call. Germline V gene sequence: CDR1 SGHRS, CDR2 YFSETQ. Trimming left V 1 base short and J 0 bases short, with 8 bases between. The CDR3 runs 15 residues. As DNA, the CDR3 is TGCGCCAGCAGCTTGAATGACAACTCTGGAAACACCATATATTTT. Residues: CASSLNDNSGNTIYF.

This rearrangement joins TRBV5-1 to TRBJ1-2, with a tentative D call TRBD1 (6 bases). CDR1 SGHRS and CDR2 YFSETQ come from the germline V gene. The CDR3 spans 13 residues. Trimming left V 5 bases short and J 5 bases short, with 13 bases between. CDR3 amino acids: CASSQGSTYGYTF. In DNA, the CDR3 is TGCGCCAGCAGTCAGGGGTCCACGTATGGCTACACCTTC.